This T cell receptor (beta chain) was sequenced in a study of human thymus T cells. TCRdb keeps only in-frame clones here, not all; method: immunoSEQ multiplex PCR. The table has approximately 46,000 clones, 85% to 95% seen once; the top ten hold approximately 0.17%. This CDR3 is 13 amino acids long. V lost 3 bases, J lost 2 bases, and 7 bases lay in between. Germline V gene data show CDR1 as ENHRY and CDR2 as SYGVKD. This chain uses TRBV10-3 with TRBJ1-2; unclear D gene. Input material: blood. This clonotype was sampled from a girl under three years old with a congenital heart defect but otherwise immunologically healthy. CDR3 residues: CAISDERNYGYTF. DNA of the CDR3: TGTGCCATCAGTGACGAAAGGAACTATGGCTACACCTTC.